Here is one T cell receptor beta chain with its context. As to treatment: about 20 received Ad26.COV2.S at low or high dose, single or two shots; about 5 received placebo; per-sample allocation not given. Sampling happened 63 days after the first vaccine or placebo injection. This specimen belongs to a study of Ad26.COV2.S vaccination and SARS-CoV-2 variants. Trimming stripped 0 bases from V and 0 bases from J, with 9 bases between. The CDR3 contains 16 residues. CDR1 is SGHDN and CDR2 is FVKESK in the germline V gene. The repertoire was sequenced with immunoSEQ multiplex PCR; TCRdb's copy has only in-frame clones and lacks some. The sample consists of 250,000 or so clones, around nine tenths of them appearing once.

The sequence was obtained from a person between 18 and 65 years old who received the Ad26.COV2.S COVID-19 vaccine or a placebo. This chain joins TRBV14 and TRBJ2-1; D not resolved. The starting material was peripheral blood, obtained in a trial of Ad26.COV2.S vaccine versus placebo. CDR3 bases: TGTGCCAGCAGCCAAGATACCACCAGCTCCTACAATGAGCAGTTCTTC. It yields the protein CASSQDTTSSYNEQFF.